This T cell receptor (beta chain) comes out of a study of shared clonotypes between healthy human individuals. CDR3 length equals 14 residues. Germline trimming cut 2 bases from V and 5 bases from J; bases unmatched to any gene: 2. Germline CDR1 is KGHSH and CDR2 is LQKENI. Assay: immunoSEQ multiplex PCR; the TCRdb copy retains only in-frame clones and omits some. The sample contains roughly 2.5 million clones, around 94% of which appear only once. As to this clone: In the same sample, other DNA sequences code for this CDR3.

This clonotype originated in a man aged 18 to 35 in good health. Sequencing was carried out using naive CD4+ T cells sorted from blood. This sample's subset: CD45RA+ positively selected. This chain connects TRBV18 to TRBJ1-2; 10 bases agree with TRBD1. This chain's CDR3 is CASSPRQGAYGYTF. CDR3 bases: TGTGCCAGCTCACCAAGACAGGGGGCGTATGGCTACACCTTC.